Following are 20 T cell receptor beta chains from one sample sequenced in a study of blood T cell repertoires in COVID-19. Libraries were prepared by immunoSEQ multiplex PCR; TCRdb keeps only in-frame clonotypes and omits some of them. The sample lists approximately 170,000 clones; around four fifths were seen once. The specimen sequenced was peripheral blood. All receptors derive from a woman aged 80 or older with acute or convalescent COVID-19.

J is TRBJ2-3 and V is TRBV27, with D maybe TRBD1 (6 bases). Trimming took off 6 bases at V and 1 base at J, with 11 bases between the two ends. The CDR3 sequence is 14 residues long. CDR1 and CDR2 (germline): MNHEY, SMNVEV (reference sequence). The chain's CDR3 is CASSRDTRTDTQYF. The CDR3 DNA is TGTGCCAGCAGCCGGGACACCCGCACAGATACGCAGTATTTT.

The CDR3 bases are TGCGCCAGCAGCCTCGGTACAGGATACCACGAGCAGTACTTC. Translation: CASSLGTGYHEQYF. The rearrangement uses TRBV5-1 and TRBJ2-7; possible D gene TRBD1, 5 bases. The CDR3 has 14 amino acids. Germline loops: CDR1 SGHRS, CDR2 YFSETQ. Trimming took off 4 bases at V and 5 bases at J, with 16 bases between the two ends.

Worth noting for this clone: Other DNA variants within this sample encode the same CDR3. This chain links TRBV2 with TRBJ1-5; D perhaps matches TRBD1 (6 bases). This CDR3 contains 13 residues. V was cut by 5 bases and J by 2 bases, with 7 bases left in between. Germline CDR1 is SNHLY and CDR2 is FYNNEI. CDR3 DNA sequence: TGTGCCAGCAGTCCAGGGGGCAATCAGCCCCAGCATTTT. It codes for CASSPGGNQPQHF.

For this clone: Other DNA sequences in this specimen translate into the identical CDR3. The chain couples TRBV30 to TRBJ1-5; TRBD1 is a possible D gene (5 bases). The CDR3 is 13 residues long. V was clipped by 0 bases and J by 2 bases, with 5 bases between them. Germline CDR1 is GTSNPN and CDR2 is SVGIG (reference sequence). The chain's CDR3 is CAWSVGGNQPQHF. CDR3 nucleotides: TGTGCCTGGAGTGTAGGGGGCAATCAGCCCCAGCATTTT.

The chain uses TRBV7-2 and TRBJ2-7; D is possibly TRBD2 (6 bases). Germline values: CDR1 SGHTA, CDR2 FQGNSA. The CDR3 sequence is 13 residues long. The V end was cut by 5 bases, the J end by 0 bases, with 8 bases between. For the CDR3, the DNA is TGTGCCAGCAGCCACGGGGGCTCCTACGAGCAGTACTTC. Its protein product is CASSHGGSYEQYF.

The chain joins TRBV18 to TRBJ2-3; D gene uncertain. Germline CDR1 is KGHSH and CDR2 is LQKENI. Trimming left V 8 bases short and J 6 bases short, with 9 bases between. This CDR3 has 11 residues. CDR3 region: CASRGSDTQYF. In DNA, the CDR3 is TGTGCCAGCCGCGGCAGCGATACGCAGTATTTT. Combining the CDR3 with reference TRBV18 and TRBJ2-3 gives the whole variable domain NAGVMQNPRHLVRRRGQEARLRCSPMKGHSHVYWYRQLPEEGLKFMVYLQKENIIDESGMPKERFSAEFPKEGPSILRIQQVVRGDSAAYFCASRGSDTQYFGPGTRLTVL.

This chain connects TRBV2 to TRBJ2-2, with 10 positions matching TRBD1. J gave up 4 bases and V 6 bases, and 5 bases lay outside the gene matches. Per the germline V gene, CDR1 is SNHLY and CDR2 is FYNNEI. The CDR3 loop spans 15 amino acids. The DNA for the CDR3 is TGTGCCAGCAGGATGGACAGGGGGATCACCGGGGAGCTGTTTTTT. Translating gives CASRMDRGITGELFF.

The chain is built from TRBV5-1 and TRBJ2-5; D ambiguous. The CDR3 loop spans 11 amino acids. Germline V gene sequence: CDR1 SGHRS, CDR2 YFSETQ. V was cut by 3 bases and J by 7 bases, with 7 bases left in between. This chain's CDR3 is CASSSLRTQYF. The CDR3 DNA reads TGCGCCAGCAGCTCCTTGAGGACCCAGTACTTC.

The V gene is TRBV15, the J gene TRBJ2-2; 7 positions match TRBD1. Unmatched junction bases numbered 5, after V lost 3 bases and J lost 4 bases. The CDR3 spans 15 residues. Germline V lookup: CDR1 LNHNV, CDR2 YYDKDF (reference sequence). The CDR3 DNA reads as TGTGCCACCAGCAGGGGGACAGCCTTCACCGGGGAGCTGTTTTTT. It codes for CATSRGTAFTGELFF.

The rearrangement joins TRBV19 to TRBJ1-5; D is perhaps TRBD1 (5 bases). The V end lost 5 bases, the J end lost 1 base, and 12 bases lay between the germline ends. The CDR3 is made up of 15 amino acids. Germline assignment: CDR1 LNHDA and CDR2 SQIVND (reference sequence). The CDR3 region has the DNA TGTGCCAGTAGTGACAGTAGTACGAGCAATCAGCCCCAGCATTTT. This sequence encodes CASSDSSTSNQPQHF.

J is TRBJ1-2 and V is TRBV15; tentatively, D is TRBD1 (6 bases). Germline V gives CDR1 LNHNV, CDR2 YYDKDF (reference sequence). Between the trimmed V and J ends, which lost 1 base and 2 bases, there was a span of 8 bases. The CDR3 consists of 14 residues. In DNA form, the CDR3 reads TGTGCCACCAGCAGAGGACAGGAGAACTATGGCTACACCTTC. This sequence encodes CATSRGQENYGYTF.

The chain combines TRBV7-2 with TRBJ1-5; D gene uncertain. V was cut by 1 base and J by 6 bases, with 7 bases left in between. The germline V gene encodes CDR1 SGHTA and CDR2 FQGNSA. There are 13 residues in the CDR3. As DNA, the CDR3 is TGTGCCAGCAGCTTAGACGGGTTTCAGCCCCAGCATTTT. This sequence encodes CASSLDGFQPQHF.

The rearrangement uses TRBV3-1 (or the pseudogene TRBV3-2) and TRBJ2-5, with a tentative D call TRBD2 (6 bases). Germline V gene data show CDR1 as LGHDT and CDR2 as YNNKEL (reference sequence). The CDR3 loop spans 15 amino acids. Trimming pared 0 bases from V and 4 bases from J, leaving 12 bases between. This chain's CDR3 is CASSQDLAGRETQYF. CDR3 nucleotides: TGTGCCAGCAGCCAAGATTTGGCGGGACGAGAGACCCAGTACTTC.

This chain uses TRBV11-2 with TRBJ2-7; tentatively, D is TRBD2 (7 bases). The CDR3 is 13 residues long. V shed 11 bases and J shed 5 bases, with 19 bases lying between them. The V gene's germline CDR1 is SGHAT and CDR2 FQNNGV. CDR3 amino acids: CAAAPGEGNEQYF. The CDR3 DNA reads as TGTGCCGCCGCGCCAGGGGAGGGGAACGAGCAGTACTTC. Together with reference TRBV11-2 and TRBJ2-7, the CDR3 gives the full variable domain: EAGVAQSPRYKIIEKRQSVAFWCNPISGHATLYWYQQILGQGPKLLIQFQNNGVVDDSQLPKDRFSAERLKGVDSTLKIQPAKLEDSAVYLCAAAPGEGNEQYFGPGTRLTVT.

The V gene is TRBV27, the J gene TRBJ2-2; 10 nucleotides match TRBD1. This CDR3 has 15 amino acids. After removal of 10 bases from V and 6 bases from J, the junction contained 11 bases not matched to a gene. Germline values: CDR1 MNHEY, CDR2 SMNVEV (reference sequence). The CDR3 region has the DNA TGTGCCACGACCCGGGACAGGGGATACCCCGGGGAGCTGTTTTTT. Translating gives CATTRDRGYPGELFF.

In this sample, this clone turned up a few times. As DNA, the CDR3 is TGTGCCAGCAGTTATAATACCCTTAGCGGGAGCGAGCAGTACTTC. Translation: CASSYNTLSGSEQYF. The chain recombines TRBV7-2 with TRBJ2-7; TRBD2 agrees at 9 bases. CDR1 is SGHTA and CDR2 is FQGNSA in the germline V gene. V trimming: 6 bases; J trimming: 6 bases; junction bases outside the gene matches: 12. The CDR3 has 15 amino acids. The variable domain in full, completed from reference TRBV7-2 and TRBJ2-7, reads GAGVSQSPSNKVTEKGKDVELRCDPISGHTALYWYRQSLGQGLEFLIYFQGNSAPDKSGLPSDRFSAERTGGSVSTLTIQRTQQEDSAVYLCASSYNTLSGSEQYFGPGTRLTVT.

In this sample, this clone turned up a few times. The chain recombines TRBV3-1 (or the pseudogene TRBV3-2) with TRBJ1-3; 8 bases line up with TRBD1. This CDR3 has 15 residues. The germline gives CDR1 LGHDT, CDR2 YNNKEL (reference sequence). The junction had 4 bases not matched to a gene; V was cut back by 4 bases and J by 2 bases. CDR3 sequence (DNA): TGTGCCAGCAGCCCTTCGGACAGGGCTGGAAACACCATATATTTT. It encodes CASSPSDRAGNTIYF.

The chain has TRBV5-4 and TRBJ2-5; TRBD1 matches at 9 bases. Germline CDR1 SGHNT, CDR2 YYREEE (reference sequence). Trimming at V came to 3 bases and at J to 4 bases, leaving 10 bases not matched to a gene. The CDR3 extends over 16 amino acids. The CDR3 is CASSSAGTGFGETQYF. As DNA, the CDR3 is TGTGCCAGCAGCTCAGCCGGGACAGGGTTTGGAGAGACCCAGTACTTC.

The chain links TRBV10-2 to TRBJ2-2; TRBD2 matches at 11 bases. The CDR3 runs 15 residues. CDR1 and CDR2 from the germline V gene are WSHSY and SAAADI. Unmatched junction bases numbered 4, after V lost 9 bases and J lost 1 base. CDR3 sequence: CARPSGGQNTGELFF. CDR3 DNA sequence: TGCGCCAGACCTAGCGGGGGGCAGAACACCGGGGAGCTGTTTTTT.

The rearrangement uses TRBV7-2 and TRBJ2-7, with TRBD2 identical over 8 bases. The CDR3 runs to 19 residues. Germline trimming cut 5 bases from V and 1 base from J; bases unmatched to any gene: 19. Looked up from germline, CDR1 is SGHTA and CDR2 is FQGNSA. CDR3 nucleotide sequence: TGTGCCAGCAGCACGACTAGCGAGACCCGAATCGGGAGGTCCTACGAGCAGTACTTC. Its protein product is CASSTTSETRIGRSYEQYF.